In this sample, the clone carrying this TCR beta chain turned up many times. Documented time point: persistent/refractory GD, antithyroid drugs over 5 years with positive TRAb. PBMCs provided the RNA from which the TCR library was made. The TCR beta library used iRepertoire HTBI primers with Arm-PCR amplification of CDR3. TCRdb itself ran the multiplex PCR reads through MiXCR, one entry per CDR3 protein. The repertoire includes roughly 490,000 distinct CDR3 sequences, around a fifth of them detected once, and roughly 14% sits in the top ten. The data stem from a study of regulatory T cells in long-lasting Graves disease. Germline lookup yields CDR1 MNHNS and CDR2 SASEGT. The CDR3 is 12 amino acids. Germline trimming cut 6 bases from V and 7 bases from J; bases unmatched to any gene: 4.

This specimen was peripheral blood mononuclear cells (PBMCs), taken when the disease was refractory, from a patient treated with antithyroid drugs. J is TRBJ1-2 and V is TRBV6-1; the match to TRBD1 covers 8 bases. The TCR was taken from a female donor with Graves disease. Written as DNA, the CDR3 is TGTGCCAGCAGGTCAGGGGGCTCTGGCTACACCTTC. Translating gives CASRSGGSGYTF.